This T cell receptor (beta chain) was recovered during a study of cytomegalovirus exposure and HLA in healthy donors. General study points: Accounts indicate the classifier identified cytomegalovirus status with strong specificity and sensitivity. Most of the TCR beta V segments (in an earlier analysis) were productive either about 87% or about 30% of the time. The authors later found most CMV-associated TCR beta chains appeared HLA-restricted.

In the case of this clone: No antigen is known for it.

The primer mix had 60 Vbeta and 13 Jbeta primers. Repertoires were generated with immunoSEQ multiplex PCR, while TCRdb's copy carries only in-frame clones and drops some. This table holds around 180,000 clones, over 75% found once. The clonotype was recovered from a man in his fifties or sixties in good health and CMV-seronegative. Source material: PBMCs.

The CDR3 protein is CASSIETPYQPQHF. CDR3 DNA sequence: TGTGCCAGTAGTATAGAGACACCTTATCAGCCCCAGCATTTT. The rearrangement uses TRBV19 and TRBJ1-5; D unclear. Trimming took 0 bases from V and 5 from J, leaving 8 bases between them. The CDR3 contains 14 residues. The germline gives CDR1 LNHDA, CDR2 SQIVND (reference sequence).